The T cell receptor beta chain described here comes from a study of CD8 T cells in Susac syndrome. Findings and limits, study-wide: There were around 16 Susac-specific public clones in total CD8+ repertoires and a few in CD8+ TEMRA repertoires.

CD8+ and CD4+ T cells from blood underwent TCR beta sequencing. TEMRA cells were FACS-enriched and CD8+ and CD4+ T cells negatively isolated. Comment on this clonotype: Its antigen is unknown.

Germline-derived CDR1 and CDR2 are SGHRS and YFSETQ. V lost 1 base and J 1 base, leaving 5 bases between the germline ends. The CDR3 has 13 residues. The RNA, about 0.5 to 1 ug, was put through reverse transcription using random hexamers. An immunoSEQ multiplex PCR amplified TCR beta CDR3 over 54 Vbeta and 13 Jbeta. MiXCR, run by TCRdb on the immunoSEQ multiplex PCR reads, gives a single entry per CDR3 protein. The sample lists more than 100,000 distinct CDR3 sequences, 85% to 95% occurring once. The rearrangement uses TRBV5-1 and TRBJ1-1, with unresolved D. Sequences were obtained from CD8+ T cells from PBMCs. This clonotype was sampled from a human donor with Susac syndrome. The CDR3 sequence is CASSLWRNTEAFF. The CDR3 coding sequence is TGCGCCAGCAGCTTGTGGCGGAACACTGAAGCTTTCTTT.